The rows below give T cell receptor beta chains drawn from one sample of a study of blood T cell repertoires in COVID-19. The table came from immunoSEQ multiplex PCR; TCRdb's copy has only in-frame clones and leaves some out. The data hold 83,000 or so clones, with around 79% observed a single time. Sequenced input: peripheral blood. The receptors stem from a woman aged 80 or over with acute or convalescent COVID-19. CDR3s include the opening cysteine and the closing phenylalanine or tryptophan. Each record gives: V gene, D gene, clone size, J gene, CDR3 DNA, CDR3 protein. The D gene is left open where the match is weak. Part of the rows lack a size; the others show once, few, many or a class for expanded clones.

>TRBV28|-|-|TRBJ1-6
TGTGCCAGCAGTTCGAACAGGGAGAGGTCACCCCTCCACTTT
CASSSNRERSPLHF
>TRBV4-2|-|few|TRBJ2-7
TGTGCCAGCAGCCCCTGGGACTCCAGCTCCTACGAGCAGTACTTC
CASSPWDSSSYEQYF
>TRBV2|TRBD1|-|TRBJ2-2
TGTGCCAGCAGACCTGGACAGGGGAACACCGGGGAGCTGTTTTTT
CASRPGQGNTGELFF
>TRBV28|-|-|TRBJ1-4
TGTGCCAGCAGTTCGCCCGCGGGGGGGTCTAATGAAAAACTGTTTTTT
CASSSPAGGSNEKLFF
>TRBV6-2/TRBV6-3|-|-|TRBJ1-6
TGTGCCAGCAGCTCCAGGACATACTCACCCCTCCACTTT
CASSSRTYSPLHF
>TRBV5-1|-|-|TRBJ2-5
TGCGCCAGCAGCTTGGCCGGAGGTCAAGAGACCCAGTACTTC
CASSLAGGQETQYF
>TRBV7-2|TRBD1|-|TRBJ2-1
TGTGCCAGCAGCACTAGGACAGGGCTCAACAATGAGCAGTTCTTC
CASSTRTGLNNEQFF
>TRBV19|TRBD1|few|TRBJ1-5
TGTGCCAGTAAAGGACAGGGCTCAATGGAGCCCCAGCATTTT
CASKGQGSMEPQHF
>TRBV13|-|once|TRBJ1-4
TGTGCCAGCAGCTTAGGAGTTACAGCTAATGAAAAACTGTTTTTT
CASSLGVTANEKLFF
>TRBV4-1|TRBD2|-|TRBJ2-5
TGCGCCAGCAGCCAGGTTCTAGCGGGAGGGGAGACCCAGTACTTC
CASSQVLAGGETQYF
>TRBV7-9|TRBD1|-|TRBJ1-1
TGTGCCAGCAGGAAGGGACAGGGGATCGAGAGGGCTGAAGCTTTCTTT
CASRKGQGIERAEAFF
>TRBV7-9|TRBD1|-|TRBJ1-2
TGTGCCAGCAGCGCTACCGGGACAGGGGTTGGCGGCTACACCTTC
CASSATGTGVGGYTF
>TRBV6-5|-|-|TRBJ1-4
TGTGCCAGCAGTTACTCGGGCACAGCTAATGAAAAACTGTTTTTT
CASSYSGTANEKLFF
>TRBV2|-|few|TRBJ1-2
TGTGCCAGCAGTGATCAGGGGTACTATGGCTACACCTTC
CASSDQGYYGYTF
>TRBV6-2/TRBV6-3|TRBD2|-|TRBJ2-3
TGTGCCAGCAGTCTTTCCCGGACTAGCGGGAGCGCTTATACGCAGTATTTT
CASSLSRTSGSAYTQYF
>TRBV7-9|TRBD1|few|TRBJ1-4
TGTGCCAGCAGCCGTAGGACAGGGGGTAATGAAAAACTGTTTTTT
CASSRRTGGNEKLFF
>TRBV19|TRBD1|-|TRBJ1-6
TGTGCCAGCCGACAGGGGGCAGAATCACCCCTCCACTTT
CASRQGAESPLHF
>TRBV6-2/TRBV6-3|TRBD2|-|TRBJ2-3
TGTGCCAGCAGTGATCTAGCGGGAGGACGTTGGGTGCAGTATTTT
CASSDLAGGRWVQYF
>TRBV7-3|TRBD1|many|TRBJ1-3
TGTGCCAGCAGCCCAGGGGGCTCTGGAAACACCATATATTTT
CASSPGGSGNTIYF
>TRBV28|-|many|TRBJ1-5
TGTGCCAGCAGTTTAGGCCCCACGGGTAATCGGCCCCAGCATTTT
CASSLGPTGNRPQHF
>TRBV6-1|-|-|TRBJ1-1
TGTGCCAGCAGTGAAGAAAGGAGTGAAGCTTTCTTT
CASSEERSEAFF
>TRBV29-1|-|-|TRBJ2-7
TGCAGCGTTGAAGGCACGGCCTACGAGCAGTACTTC
CSVEGTAYEQYF
>TRBV5-5|-|many|TRBJ1-2
TGTGCCAGCAGCTTGGACCCCAGGGGTCGGGACTATGGCTACACCTTC
CASSLDPRGRDYGYTF
>TRBV5-1|-|-|TRBJ1-2
TGCGCCAGCAGCTTGGCCGAAACCCAGGCGTACTATGGCTACACCTTC
CASSLAETQAYYGYTF
>TRBV28|-|-|TRBJ2-7
TGTGCCAGCAGTTTATACGGGATAGTCTCCTACGAGCAGTACTTC
CASSLYGIVSYEQYF
>TRBV7-3|-|few|TRBJ2-3
TGTGCCAGCAGCTTCACGGGAGCACAAGATACGCAGTATTTT
CASSFTGAQDTQYF
>TRBV19|-|-|TRBJ1-5
TGTGCCAGTGACCTGGGGGCAGGTGGCAATCAGCCCCAGCATTTT
CASDLGAGGNQPQHF
>TRBV19|-|-|TRBJ1-1
TGTGCCAGTAGTCCCAGGGAACGAATCAACACTGAAGCTTTCTTT
CASSPRERINTEAFF
>TRBV4-2|TRBD2|once|TRBJ2-3
TGTGCCAGCAGCCAAGGAGTTCCCGGGAGGCCGGGGGATACGCAGTATTTT
CASSQGVPGRPGDTQYF
>TRBV18|-|-|TRBJ2-1
TGTGCCAGCTCACCATATCTAGGAAACGATGAGCAGTTCTTC
CASSPYLGNDEQFF
>TRBV6-5|TRBD1|few|TRBJ1-6
TGTGCCAGCAGTTACTTTCCCCCGGGACAGAATTCACCCCTCCACTTT
CASSYFPPGQNSPLHF
>TRBV30|-|-|TRBJ2-1
TGTGCCTACAGGGTCAATGAGCAGTTCTTC
CAYRVNEQFF
>TRBV3-1/TRBV3-2|TRBD1|-|TRBJ2-2
TGTGCCAGCAGCCAAGACAACACAGGGGGCAGAGGTGGGAATAAATCGTTCACCGGGGAGCTGTTTTTT
CASSQDNTGGRGGNKSFTGELFF
>TRBV12-3/TRBV12-4|-|-|TRBJ2-4
TGTGCCAGCAGTTTACGCACAGACGGCATTCAGTACTTC
CASSLRTDGIQYF
>TRBV7-2|-|-|TRBJ2-2
TGTGCCAGCAGCTTAGATAGTCGTACCACCGGGGAGCTGTTTTTT
CASSLDSRTTGELFF
>TRBV5-1|-|-|TRBJ1-1
TGCGCCAGCAAAGGGGAGGTTGAAGCTTTCTTT
CASKGEVEAFF
>TRBV7-2|-|-|TRBJ2-3
TGTGCCAGCAGCACTTTTACCACGGATACGCAGTATTTT
CASSTFTTDTQYF
>TRBV30|TRBD1|-|TRBJ1-2
TGTGCCTCTTCGGGACAGCCAGTCCTTTATGGCTACACCTTC
CASSGQPVLYGYTF
>TRBV7-2|-|-|TRBJ1-2
TGTGCCAGCAGCTTAACGCAGGTTGGGGGCCAGGTCTATGGCTACACCTTC
CASSLTQVGGQVYGYTF
>TRBV5-1|-|-|TRBJ2-1
TGCGCCAGCAGCTTGGGTCAATATGAGCAGTTCTTC
CASSLGQYEQFF